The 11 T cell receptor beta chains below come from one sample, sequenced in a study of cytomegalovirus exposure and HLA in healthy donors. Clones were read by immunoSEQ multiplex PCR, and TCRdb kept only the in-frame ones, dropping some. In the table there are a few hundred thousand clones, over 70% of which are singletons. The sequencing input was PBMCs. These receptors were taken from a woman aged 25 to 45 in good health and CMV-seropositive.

The CDR3 sequence is CASSVAAYGADTQYF. In nucleotides, the CDR3 is TGTGCCAGCAGCGTAGCGGCCTATGGCGCAGATACGCAGTATTTT. The V and J genes are TRBV9 and TRBJ2-3; D not resolved. CDR3 length equals 15 residues. Trimming left V 0 bases short and J 4 bases short, with 12 bases between. Germline V gives CDR1 SGDLS, CDR2 YYNGEE.

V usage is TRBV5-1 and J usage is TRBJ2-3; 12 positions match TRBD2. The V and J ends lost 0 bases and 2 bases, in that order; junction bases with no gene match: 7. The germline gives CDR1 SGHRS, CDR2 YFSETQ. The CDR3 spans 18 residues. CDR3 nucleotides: TGCGCCAGCAGCTTGGAGGCTAGCGGGAGGGCCGCCACAGATACGCAGTATTTT. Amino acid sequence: CASSLEASGRAATDTQYF.

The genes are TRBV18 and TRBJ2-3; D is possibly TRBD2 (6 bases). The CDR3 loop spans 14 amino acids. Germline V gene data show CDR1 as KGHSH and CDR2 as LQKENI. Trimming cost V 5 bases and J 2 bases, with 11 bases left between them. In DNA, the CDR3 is TGTGCCAGCTCAAAGCGGGCGTCCACAGATACGCAGTATTTT. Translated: CASSKRASTDTQYF.

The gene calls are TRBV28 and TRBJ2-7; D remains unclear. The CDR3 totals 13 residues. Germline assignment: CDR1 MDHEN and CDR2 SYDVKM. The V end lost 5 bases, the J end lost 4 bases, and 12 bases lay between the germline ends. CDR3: CASSLRFTYEQYF. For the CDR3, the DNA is TGTGCCAGCAGTCTCCGTTTTACATACGAGCAGTACTTC.

The CDR3 DNA follows: TGTGCCAGCAGCCCCCCCGGGGTTACCTACGAGCAGTACTTC. This translates into CASSPPGVTYEQYF. V and J are TRBV7-2 and TRBJ2-7; TRBD2 might be the D (5 bases). This CDR3 spans 14 amino acids. The germline gives CDR1 SGHTA, CDR2 FQGNSA. Trimming cost V 5 bases and J 2 bases, with 13 bases left between them. Full variable domain (missing parts from reference TRBV7-2 and TRBJ2-7): GAGVSQSPSNKVTEKGKDVELRCDPISGHTALYWYRQSLGQGLEFLIYFQGNSAPDKSGLPSDRFSAERTGGSVSTLTIQRTQQEDSAVYLCASSPPGVTYEQYFGPGTRLTVT.

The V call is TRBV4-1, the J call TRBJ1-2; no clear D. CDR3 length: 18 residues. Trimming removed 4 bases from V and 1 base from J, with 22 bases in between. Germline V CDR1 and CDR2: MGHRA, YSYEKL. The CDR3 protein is CASSPRPGSQGDNYGYTF. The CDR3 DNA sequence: TGCGCCAGCAGCCCCCGCCCGGGATCCCAAGGAGATAACTATGGCTACACCTTC.

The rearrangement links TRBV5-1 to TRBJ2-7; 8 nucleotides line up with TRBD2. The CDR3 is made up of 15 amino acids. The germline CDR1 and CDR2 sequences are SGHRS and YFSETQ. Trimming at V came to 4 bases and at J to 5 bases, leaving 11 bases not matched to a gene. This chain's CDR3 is CASSHGTSFDHEQYF. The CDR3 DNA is TGCGCCAGCAGCCACGGGACTAGTTTCGACCACGAGCAGTACTTC. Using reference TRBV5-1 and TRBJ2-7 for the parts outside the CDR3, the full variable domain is KAGVTQTPRYLIKTRGQQVTLSCSPISGHRSVSWYQQTPGQGLQFLFEYFSETQRNKGNFPGRFSGRQFSNSRSEMNVSTLELGDSALYLCASSHGTSFDHEQYFGPGTRLTVT.

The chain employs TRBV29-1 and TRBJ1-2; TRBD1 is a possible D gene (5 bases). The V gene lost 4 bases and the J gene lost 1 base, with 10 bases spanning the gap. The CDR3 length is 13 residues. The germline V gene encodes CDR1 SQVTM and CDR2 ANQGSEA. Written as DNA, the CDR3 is TGCAGCGTTGTCGGGGGGGATAACTATGGCTACACCTTC. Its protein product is CSVVGGDNYGYTF.

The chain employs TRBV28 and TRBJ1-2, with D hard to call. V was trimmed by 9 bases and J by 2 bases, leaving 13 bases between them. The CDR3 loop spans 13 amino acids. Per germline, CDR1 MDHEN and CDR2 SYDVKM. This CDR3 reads CASVPGGNYGYTF. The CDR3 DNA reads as TGTGCCAGTGTACCGGGCGGCAACTATGGCTACACCTTC.

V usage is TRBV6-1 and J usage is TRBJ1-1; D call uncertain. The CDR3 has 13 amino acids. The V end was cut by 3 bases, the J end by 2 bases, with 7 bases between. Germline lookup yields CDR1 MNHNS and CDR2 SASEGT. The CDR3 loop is CASSERQNTEAFF. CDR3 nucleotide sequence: TGTGCCAGCAGTGAGCGGCAAAACACTGAAGCTTTCTTT.

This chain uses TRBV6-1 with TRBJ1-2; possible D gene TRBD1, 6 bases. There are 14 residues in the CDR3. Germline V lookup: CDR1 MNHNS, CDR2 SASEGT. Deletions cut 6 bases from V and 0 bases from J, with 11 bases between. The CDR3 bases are TGTGCCAGCAGCCGGGACACCTCTAACTATGGCTACACCTTC. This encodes CASSRDTSNYGYTF.